The source of this T cell receptor (beta chain) is a study of shared clonotypes between healthy human individuals. Study overall: The donor group consisted of a couple of women and a few men, aged 18 to 49. Findings and caveats of the study: Sampling was confined to blood; repertoires within tissues likely differ.

Deep-level settings were used for running the assay. The data were produced by immunoSEQ multiplex PCR, yet TCRdb's version contains in-frame clones alone and is incomplete. The sample lists a few million clones, approximately 92% seen once, with around 0.14% in the top ten. With regard to this clone: What it recognizes is unknown.

The ends lost 3 bases at V and 4 bases at J; junction bases unmatched: 6. Per the germline V gene, CDR1 is SGHNT and CDR2 is YYREEE (reference sequence). The CDR3 covers 15 residues. The chain recombines TRBV5-4 with TRBJ2-2; 7 nucleotides line up with TRBD1. Specimen: naive CD4+ T cells sorted from blood. Subset described: CD45RA+ positively selected. The receptor was derived from a man aged 18 to 30 in good health. CDR3 in amino acids: CASSWQGTATGELFF. The CDR3 DNA reads TGTGCCAGCAGCTGGCAAGGGACAGCCACCGGGGAGCTGTTTTTT.